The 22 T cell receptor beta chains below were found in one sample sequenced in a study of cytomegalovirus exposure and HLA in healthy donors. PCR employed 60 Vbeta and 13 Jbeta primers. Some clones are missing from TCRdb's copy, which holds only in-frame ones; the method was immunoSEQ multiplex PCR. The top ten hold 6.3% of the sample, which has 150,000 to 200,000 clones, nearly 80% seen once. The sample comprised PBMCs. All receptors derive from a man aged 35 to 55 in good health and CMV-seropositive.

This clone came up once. The CDR3 region is CASSFGTGPEKLFF. DNA of the CDR3: TGTGCCAGCAGCTTCGGGACAGGGCCTGAAAAACTGTTTTTT. The chain has TRBV7-9 and TRBJ1-4; 9 bases match TRBD1. Per the germline V gene, CDR1 is SEHNR and CDR2 is FQNEAQ (reference sequence). The length of the CDR3 is 14 residues. With V trimmed by 3 bases and J by 7 bases, 3 bases remained unmatched.

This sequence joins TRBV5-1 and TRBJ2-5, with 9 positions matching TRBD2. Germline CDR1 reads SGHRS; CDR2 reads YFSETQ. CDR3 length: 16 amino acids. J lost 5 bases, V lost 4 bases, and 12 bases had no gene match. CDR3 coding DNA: TGCGCCAGCAGCATGGTAGGCGGGAGGGCCGGGGAGACCCAGTACTTC. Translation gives CASSMVGGRAGETQYF.

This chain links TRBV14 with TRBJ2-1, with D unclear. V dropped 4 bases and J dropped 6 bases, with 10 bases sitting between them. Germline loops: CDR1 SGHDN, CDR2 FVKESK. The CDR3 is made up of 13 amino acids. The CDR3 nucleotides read TGTGCCAGCAGCCCCCTCCTCTCCAATGAGCAGTTCTTC. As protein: CASSPLLSNEQFF.

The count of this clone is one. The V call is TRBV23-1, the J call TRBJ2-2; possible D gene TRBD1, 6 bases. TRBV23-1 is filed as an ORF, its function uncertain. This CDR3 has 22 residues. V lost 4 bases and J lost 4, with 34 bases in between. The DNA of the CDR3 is TGCGCCAGCAGTCTGAGAATTTTACCACAGGAGCTTGGGGGCGCGACCACCGGGGAGCTGTTTTTT. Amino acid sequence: CASSLRILPQELGGATTGELFF.

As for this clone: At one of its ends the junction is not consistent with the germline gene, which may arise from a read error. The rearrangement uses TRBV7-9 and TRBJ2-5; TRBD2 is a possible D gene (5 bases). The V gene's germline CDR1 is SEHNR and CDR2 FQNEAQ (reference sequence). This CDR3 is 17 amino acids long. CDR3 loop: CSSSLEVDRGGKETQYF. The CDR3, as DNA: TGTTCCAGCAGCTTAGAGGTCGATCGGGGTGGGAAAGAGACCCAGTACTTC.

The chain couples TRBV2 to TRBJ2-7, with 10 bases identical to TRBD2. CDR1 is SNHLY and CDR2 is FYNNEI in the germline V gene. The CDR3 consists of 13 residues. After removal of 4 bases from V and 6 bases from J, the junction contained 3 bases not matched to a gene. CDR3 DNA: TGTGCCAGCAGTGGACTAGCGGGCTCCGAGCAGTACTTC. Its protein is CASSGLAGSEQYF.

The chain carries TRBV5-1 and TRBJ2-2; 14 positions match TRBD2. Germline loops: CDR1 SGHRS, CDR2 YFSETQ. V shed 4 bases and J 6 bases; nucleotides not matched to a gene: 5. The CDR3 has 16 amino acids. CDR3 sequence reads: CASSRGLAGGSGELFF. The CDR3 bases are TGCGCCAGCAGCCGCGGACTAGCGGGAGGCTCCGGGGAGCTGTTTTTT. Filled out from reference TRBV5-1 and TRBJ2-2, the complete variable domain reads KAGVTQTPRYLIKTRGQQVTLSCSPISGHRSVSWYQQTPGQGLQFLFEYFSETQRNKGNFPGRFSGRQFSNSRSEMNVSTLELGDSALYLCASSRGLAGGSGELFFGEGSRLTVL.

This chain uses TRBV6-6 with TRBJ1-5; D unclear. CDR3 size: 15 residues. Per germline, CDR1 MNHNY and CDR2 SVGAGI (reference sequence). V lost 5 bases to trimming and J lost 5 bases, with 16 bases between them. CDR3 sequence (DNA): TGTGCCAGCAGTCCCCGGGAGGGAAGGGATCAGCCCCAGCATTTT. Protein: CASSPREGRDQPQHF.

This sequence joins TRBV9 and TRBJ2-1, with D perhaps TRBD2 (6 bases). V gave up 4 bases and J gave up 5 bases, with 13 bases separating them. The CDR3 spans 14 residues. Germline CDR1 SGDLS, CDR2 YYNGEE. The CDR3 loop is CASSTVSGNNEQFF. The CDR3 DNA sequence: TGTGCCAGCAGCACGGTTAGCGGAAACAATGAGCAGTTCTTC.

Written as DNA, the CDR3 is TGCAGCGTTAAAAAGGGACAGGGAAACACCATATATTTT. Protein: CSVKKGQGNTIYF. This chain connects TRBV29-1 to TRBJ1-3; TRBD1 matches 7 bases. The CDR3 covers 13 residues. V shed 5 bases, J shed 4 bases, and the junction held 5 bases outside the gene matches. Germline CDR1 is SQVTM and CDR2 is ANQGSEA.

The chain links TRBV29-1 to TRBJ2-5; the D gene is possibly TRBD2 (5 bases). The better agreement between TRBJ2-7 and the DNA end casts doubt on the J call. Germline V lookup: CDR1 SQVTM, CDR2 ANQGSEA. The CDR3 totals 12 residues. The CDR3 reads CSARREGNEQYF. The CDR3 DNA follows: TGCAGCGCTCGACGGGAAGGAAACGAGCAGTACTTC.

CDR3 protein: CASSQSKLTGALGSSGNTIYF. The CDR3 DNA sequence: TGCGCCAGCAGTCAATCGAAGCTTACAGGAGCCTTAGGGTCCTCTGGAAACACCATATATTTT. This rearrangement joins TRBV23-1 to TRBJ1-3, with D possibly being TRBD1 (5 bases). Being an ORF, TRBV23-1 has a function that is uncertain. V was clipped by 0 bases and J by 0 bases, with 24 bases between them. The CDR3 runs 21 residues.

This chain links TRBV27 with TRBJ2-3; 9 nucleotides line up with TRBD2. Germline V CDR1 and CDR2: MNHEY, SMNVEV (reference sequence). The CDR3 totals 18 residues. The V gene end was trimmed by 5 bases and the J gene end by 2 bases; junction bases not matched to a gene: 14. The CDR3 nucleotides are TGTGCCAGCAGTCCACACAGCCGACTAGCGGTTAACACAGATACGCAGTATTTT. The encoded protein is CASSPHSRLAVNTDTQYF.

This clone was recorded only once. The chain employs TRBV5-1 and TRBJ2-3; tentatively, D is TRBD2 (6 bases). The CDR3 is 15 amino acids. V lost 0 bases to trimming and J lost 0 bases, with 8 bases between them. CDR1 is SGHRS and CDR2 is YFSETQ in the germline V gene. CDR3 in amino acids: CASSLAGTSTDTQYF. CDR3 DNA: TGCGCCAGCAGCTTGGCCGGGACTAGCACAGATACGCAGTATTTT. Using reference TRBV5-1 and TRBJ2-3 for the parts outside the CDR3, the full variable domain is KAGVTQTPRYLIKTRGQQVTLSCSPISGHRSVSWYQQTPGQGLQFLFEYFSETQRNKGNFPGRFSGRQFSNSRSEMNVSTLELGDSALYLCASSLAGTSTDTQYFGPGTRLTVL.

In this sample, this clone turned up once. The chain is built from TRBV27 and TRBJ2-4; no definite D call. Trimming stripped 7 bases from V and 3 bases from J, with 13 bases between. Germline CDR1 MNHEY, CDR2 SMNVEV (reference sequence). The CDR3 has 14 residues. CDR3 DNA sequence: TGTGCCAGCAAGCAAGTTCTAGGCAAAAACATTCAGTACTTC. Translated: CASKQVLGKNIQYF.

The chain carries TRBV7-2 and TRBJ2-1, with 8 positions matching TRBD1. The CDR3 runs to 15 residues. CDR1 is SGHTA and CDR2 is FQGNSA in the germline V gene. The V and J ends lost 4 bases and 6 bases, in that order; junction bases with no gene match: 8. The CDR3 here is CASSSQGQAVNEQFF. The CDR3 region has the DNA TGTGCCAGCAGCTCTCAGGGACAGGCAGTCAATGAGCAGTTCTTC.

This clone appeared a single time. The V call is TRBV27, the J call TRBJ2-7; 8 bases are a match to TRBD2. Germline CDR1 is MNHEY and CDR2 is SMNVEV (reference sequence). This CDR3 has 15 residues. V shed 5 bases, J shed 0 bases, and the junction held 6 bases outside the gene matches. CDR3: CASSLSGTSSYEQYF. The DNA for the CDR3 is TGTGCCAGCAGTCTCTCCGGGACTAGCTCCTACGAGCAGTACTTC.

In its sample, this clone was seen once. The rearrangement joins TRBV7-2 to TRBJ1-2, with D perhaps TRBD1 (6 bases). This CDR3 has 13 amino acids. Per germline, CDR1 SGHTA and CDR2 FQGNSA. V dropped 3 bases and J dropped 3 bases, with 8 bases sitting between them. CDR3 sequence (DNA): TGTGCCAGCAGCTTTAACAGGGACTATGGCTACACCTTC. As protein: CASSFNRDYGYTF.

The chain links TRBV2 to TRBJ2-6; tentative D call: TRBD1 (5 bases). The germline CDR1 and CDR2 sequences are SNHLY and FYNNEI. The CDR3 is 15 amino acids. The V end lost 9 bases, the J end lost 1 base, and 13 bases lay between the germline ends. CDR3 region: CARLQDSSGANVLTF. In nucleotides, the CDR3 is TGTGCCAGGCTTCAAGACAGTTCTGGGGCCAACGTCCTGACTTTC.

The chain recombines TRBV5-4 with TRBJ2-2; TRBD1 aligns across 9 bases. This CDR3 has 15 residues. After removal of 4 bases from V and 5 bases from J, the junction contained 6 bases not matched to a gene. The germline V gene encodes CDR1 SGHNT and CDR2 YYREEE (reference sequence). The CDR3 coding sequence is TGTGCCAGCAGCCCCTGGACAGGGGAAACCGGGGAGCTGTTTTTT. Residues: CASSPWTGETGELFF.

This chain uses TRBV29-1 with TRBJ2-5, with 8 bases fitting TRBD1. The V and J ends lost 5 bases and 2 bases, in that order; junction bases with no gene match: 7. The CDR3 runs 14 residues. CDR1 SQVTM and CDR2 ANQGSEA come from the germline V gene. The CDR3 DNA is TGCAGCGTTTGCAGGACAGGGTATCAAGAGACCCAGTACTTC. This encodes CSVCRTGYQETQYF.

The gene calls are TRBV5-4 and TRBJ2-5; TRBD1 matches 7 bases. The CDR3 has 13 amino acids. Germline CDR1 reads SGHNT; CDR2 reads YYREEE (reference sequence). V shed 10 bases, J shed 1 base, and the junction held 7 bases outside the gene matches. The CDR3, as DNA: TGTGCCGGGGGCAGGGGGATCCAAGAGACCCAGTACTTC. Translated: CAGGRGIQETQYF.